These 5 T cell receptor beta chains came from one sample sequenced in a study of blood T cell repertoires in COVID-19. The protocol was immunoSEQ multiplex PCR, while the TCRdb copy is restricted to in-frame clones and leaves out a portion. The table shows some 74,000 clones, with roughly four fifths occurring only once. Material: peripheral blood. The source of these receptors is a man older than 75 with acute or convalescent COVID-19.

This sequence joins TRBV6-5 and TRBJ1-2; 8 bases are a match to TRBD1. J gave up 0 bases and V 5 bases, and 5 bases lay outside the gene matches. The germline V gene encodes CDR1 MNHEY and CDR2 SVGAGI. The CDR3 runs to 15 residues. The CDR3 DNA is TGTGCCAGCAGTCTTGACAGGGGAGCTAACTATGGCTACACCTTC. Its translation: CASSLDRGANYGYTF.

The V and J genes are TRBV28 and TRBJ2-1, with D perhaps TRBD2 (5 bases). Trimming left V 6 bases short and J 8 bases short, with 14 bases between. Germline V gene sequence: CDR1 MDHEN, CDR2 SYDVKM. This CDR3 has 13 residues. CDR3 loop: CASREGPGYEQFF. The CDR3, as DNA: TGTGCCAGCAGAGAGGGCCCGGGGTATGAGCAGTTCTTC. Based on the CDR3 plus reference TRBV28 and TRBJ2-1, the full variable domain is DVKVTQSSRYLVKRTGEKVFLECVQDMDHENMFWYRQDPGLGLRLIYFSYDVKMKEKGDIPEGYSVSREKKERFSLILESASTNQTSMYLCASREGPGYEQFFGPGTRLTVL.

This CDR3 is CASSLIMASGFNEQFF. The CDR3 nucleotides are TGTGCCAGCAGCTTAATCATGGCTAGCGGGTTCAATGAGCAGTTCTTC. The chain combines TRBV7-9 with TRBJ2-1, with 8 bases fitting TRBD2. The CDR3 contains 16 residues. From germline, CDR1 is SEHNR and CDR2 FQNEAQ (reference sequence). V shed 2 bases and J 6 bases; nucleotides not matched to a gene: 9.

V and J are TRBV3-1 (or the pseudogene TRBV3-2) and TRBJ1-3; D is unresolved. Germline CDR1 and CDR2: LGHDT and YNNKEL (reference sequence). The CDR3 has 15 amino acids. The V end was cut by 1 base, the J end by 4 bases, with 11 bases between. The CDR3 DNA reads TGTGCCAGCAGCCAAGGCCGGACTTCGGGAAACACCATATATTTT. This translates into CASSQGRTSGNTIYF.

The J gene is TRBJ2-4, the V gene TRBV6-1; D ambiguous. CDR1 is MNHNS and CDR2 is SASEGT in the germline V gene. CDR3 length: 12 amino acids. V lost 2 bases and J 9 bases, leaving 8 bases between the germline ends. CDR3 sequence (DNA): TGTGCCAGCAGTGAAACCGGTGTCATTCAGTACTTC. Translating it yields CASSETGVIQYF.